This record looks at one T cell receptor (beta chain) sequence and its context. The data stem from a study of T-cell memory formation after mild COVID-19. Study information: The study found TCR clusters largely donor specific.

Germline lookup yields CDR1 MNHEY and CDR2 SVGAGI. This CDR3 region has 16 residues. V was trimmed by 4 bases and J by 2 bases, leaving 16 bases between them. TCRdb fed the 5' RACE reads into MiXCR, producing one record per CDR3 protein. The data show hundreds of thousands of distinct CDR3 sequences, with more than 20% seen just once and around 20% held by the top ten. The sequence was collected from a man younger than 35 who had mild COVID-19 (a few samples of this study predate the infection). Cell type and time point are not known. V usage is TRBV6-5 and J usage is TRBJ2-3; possibly TRBD1 for D (7 bases). What was sequenced was PBMCs or a T cell subset sorted from them (not recorded which). The CDR3 loop reads CASSSTAGGLTDTQYF. The CDR3, as DNA: TGTGCCAGCAGTTCGACCGCAGGGGGGCTCACAGATACGCAGTATTTT.